Following are 5 T cell receptor beta chains from one sample sequenced in a study. TCRdb re-analysed the 5' RACE reads in MiXCR, keeping a single row per CDR3 protein. The sample holds tens of thousands of distinct CDR3 sequences, approximately 23% seen once. Sequenced material: tumor-infiltrating naive CD4+ T cells sorted from the breast tumor. Noted subset: naive CD4+ T cells, CD4+CD45RA+CD25-. The receptors were sampled from a female donor with breast cancer.

By sample share, this clonotype is medium-sized. The V and J genes are TRBV5-1 and TRBJ2-1, with 7 bases aligning to TRBD2. With 6 bases clipped from V and 6 bases from J, the junction kept 15 bases outside the gene matches. The CDR3 sequence is 16 residues long. Germline values: CDR1 SGHRS, CDR2 YFSETQ. CDR3 region: CASNIAAGTTFNEQFF. CDR3 DNA sequence: TGCGCCAGCAACATAGCAGCTGGGACTACTTTCAATGAGCAGTTCTTC.

As regards this clonotype: This could be a read error, since a much larger clone is one nucleotide away. This CDR3 fails to terminate in the conserved phenylalanine or tryptophan, so it likely reflects a read error. This rearrangement joins TRBV11-2 to TRBJ2-2; a possible D gene is TRBD1 (6 bases). From germline, CDR1 is SGHAT and CDR2 FQNNGV. The CDR3 length is 15 residues. V lost 4 bases and J 2 bases, leaving 11 bases between the germline ends. DNA for the CDR3: TGTGCCAGCAGCTCCACAGGGCCCAACACCGGGGAGCTGTTTTCT. Translated: CASSSTGPNTGELFS.

This chain connects TRBV20-1 to TRBJ2-1; D not resolved. V lost 0 bases to trimming and J lost 2 bases, with 14 bases between them. The CDR3 sequence is 16 residues long. The germline CDR1 and CDR2 sequences are DFQATT and SNEGSKA (reference sequence). CDR3 sequence: CSARDPRREPYNEQFF. The CDR3, as DNA: TGCAGTGCTAGAGATCCCAGAAGGGAACCCTACAATGAGCAGTTCTTC.

The chain links TRBV10-3 to TRBJ1-2; D is unclear. V lost 8 bases and J 6 bases, leaving 16 bases between the germline ends. Per germline, CDR1 ENHRY and CDR2 SYGVKD. The CDR3 totals 13 residues. The CDR3 loop is CAISAAGGDGYTF. CDR3 DNA: TGTGCCATCTCCGCGGCGGGAGGAGATGGCTACACCTTC.

This clonotype appeared many times. The chain recombines TRBV9 with TRBJ2-7; 10 positions agree with TRBD2. This CDR3 contains 16 residues. J was trimmed by 2 bases and V by 0 bases; bases with no gene match: 5. CDR1 SGDLS and CDR2 YYNGEE come from the germline V gene. The CDR3: CASSVATLAGAYEQYF. The CDR3 nucleotides read TGTGCCAGCAGCGTAGCTACTCTAGCGGGAGCCTACGAGCAGTACTTC.